The rows below give T cell receptor beta chains drawn from one sample of a study of response to subunit inactivated influenza vaccine. TCRdb recomputed calls from the RT-PCR reads with MiXCR, one row per CDR3 protein. Seen here are around 790,000 distinct CDR3 sequences, around 21% observed once, and the top ten hold 10%. The starting material was PBMCs from blood, obtained about 5 days after vaccination. The receptors derive from a man aged 50-59 years who received an inactivated influenza vaccine. The CDR3 runs from the conserved cysteine through the conserved F or W. D genes are given only for firm matches. Clone size is not always given. Where it is, it says once, few, many or a class for expanded clones.

clone_size	v_call	cdr3_length	d_call	j_call	cdr3_nt	cdr3_aa
.	TRBV28	15	TRBD1	TRBJ1-6	TGTGCCAGCGCCACACCCCAGGGGGCGAATTCACCCCTCCACTTT	CASATPQGANSPLHF
.	TRBV12-3/TRBV12-4	14	TRBD2	TRBJ2-5	TGTGCCAGCAGTTTACTCTCTAGCGGAGAGACCCAGTACTTC	CASSLLSSGETQYF
few	TRBV7-2	15	.	TRBJ2-7	TGTGCCAGCAGCTTACTAGCCGCCAGCTCCTACGAGCAGTACTTC	CASSLLAASSYEQYF
.	TRBV7-2	14	TRBD2	TRBJ2-5	TGTGCCAGCAGCTTCCTAGCGGTATCAGAGACCCAGTACTTC	CASSFLAVSETQYF
.	TRBV5-8	15	TRBD1	TRBJ1-2	TGTGCCAGCACCCTGGGGACAGGGCCGGGCTATGGCTACACCTTC	CASTLGTGPGYGYTF
few	TRBV29-1	12	.	TRBJ2-5	TGCAGCGTTGGGCGGGCAATGGAGACCCAGTACTTC	CSVGRAMETQYF
many	TRBV5-1	14	.	TRBJ1-1	TGCGCCAGCAGCTTATACGACATGAACACTGAAGCTTTCTTT	CASSLYDMNTEAFF
.	TRBV5-1	13	TRBD1	TRBJ2-7	TGCGCCAGCGGCCAGGGGGCCGCCTACGAGCAGTACTTC	CASGQGAAYEQYF
few	TRBV28	16	TRBD1	TRBJ2-2	TGTGCCAGCAGCCGAAAGACAGGGGGCAACACCGGGGAGCTGTTTTTT	CASSRKTGGNTGELFF
.	TRBV28	14	.	TRBJ2-7	TGTGCCAGCAGTGCGTACGGGGGCTCCTACGAGCAGTACTTC	CASSAYGGSYEQYF
few	TRBV12-3/TRBV12-4	14	TRBD2	TRBJ2-7	TGTGCCAGCAGTCCTAGCGGGACGACCTACGAGCAGTACTTC	CASSPSGTTYEQYF
many	TRBV20-1	13	.	TRBJ2-1	TGCAGTGCTACCCGACAGGAGTACAATGAGCAGTTCTTC	CSATRQEYNEQFF
.	TRBV29-1	13	.	TRBJ2-7	TGCAGCGTTTTACAGGGTGGCTCCTACGAGCAGTACTTC	CSVLQGGSYEQYF
.	TRBV4-2	13	.	TRBJ1-2	TGTGCCAGCAGCCAATTAAGGGATTCTGGCTACACCTTC	CASSQLRDSGYTF
few	TRBV21-1	15	.	TRBJ1-6	TGTGCCAGCAGCAAAGCAGACGGCCGTGGATCACCCCTCCACTTT	CASSKADGRGSPLHF
.	TRBV28	16	.	TRBJ1-6	TGTGCCAGCAGTATCCGGGACGCTCCTTGGAATTCACCCCTCCACTTT	CASSIRDAPWNSPLHF
many	TRBV7-9	15	.	TRBJ2-1	TGTGCCAGCAGCGGCTCCGGGACGCCTTACAATGAGCAGTTCTTC	CASSGSGTPYNEQFF
many	TRBV12-3/TRBV12-4	15	TRBD1	TRBJ1-2	TGTGCCAGCAGTCGGGGACAGGGGGTGATCTATGGCTACACCTTC	CASSRGQGVIYGYTF
few	TRBV2	13	TRBD1	TRBJ2-5	TGTGCCAGCAGTACGGACAGGGATGAGACCCAGTACTTC	CASSTDRDETQYF
many	TRBV24-1	18	TRBD2	TRBJ2-1	TGTGCCACCAGTACCTACGCCCCACTAGCGGGGGTTAGCAATGAGCAGTTCTTC	CATSTYAPLAGVSNEQFF
many	TRBV24-1	13	.	TRBJ1-1	TGTGCCACCCAGGGCCACCTGAACACTGAAGCTTTCTTT	CATQGHLNTEAFF
.	TRBV2	14	.	TRBJ2-7	TGTGCCAGCAAACCCAACAGGGTTGATAACGAGCAGTACTTC	CASKPNRVDNEQYF
few	TRBV4-3	14	TRBD1	TRBJ1-1	TGCGCCAGCAGCCGCAATACAGGGGACACTGAAGCTTTCTTT	CASSRNTGDTEAFF
.	TRBV24-1	16	.	TRBJ2-3	TGTGCCACCAGTGACCCAACCGGGCCGTCAACAGATACGCAGTATTTT	CATSDPTGPSTDTQYF
.	TRBV7-2	14	TRBD1	TRBJ1-2	TGTGCCAGCAGCTCGTCGGACAGGCGCTATGGCTACACCTTC	CASSSSDRRYGYTF
many	TRBV25-1	14	.	TRBJ2-3	TGTGCCAGCAGTCGTGGGGATTCGACAGATACGCAGTATTTT	CASSRGDSTDTQYF
.	TRBV7-3	16	TRBD2	TRBJ2-2	TGTGCCAGCAGTTCGCGGGAGGGCCGAGTAGGCGGGGAGCTGTTTTTT	CASSSREGRVGGELFF
.	TRBV7-9	14	.	TRBJ1-1	TGTGCCAGCAGCTTAAGCAATCAGAACACTGAAGCTTTCTTT	CASSLSNQNTEAFF
.	TRBV6-5	18	TRBD1	TRBJ2-4	TGTGCCAGCAGTTCCCCGACTGACAGGGCGCTAGCCAAAAACATTCAGTACTTC	CASSSPTDRALAKNIQYF
few	TRBV20-1	12	TRBD1	TRBJ2-7	TGCAGTGCTAAGGACAGGTACCACGAGCAGTACTTC	CSAKDRYHEQYF
.	TRBV12-3/TRBV12-4	16	TRBD2	TRBJ2-1	TGTGCCAGCAGTTTCGGACTAGCGGGAGAGTACAATGAGCAGTTCTTC	CASSFGLAGEYNEQFF
few	TRBV20-1	14	.	TRBJ1-5	TGCAGTGCTAGAGACAGGGCGGGGGATCAGCCCCAGCATTTT	CSARDRAGDQPQHF
.	TRBV5-1	15	.	TRBJ1-6	TGCGCCAGCAGCTTGGAGGGACCGTGGAATTCACCCCTCCACTTT	CASSLEGPWNSPLHF
.	TRBV20-1	12	.	TRBJ2-7	TGCAGTGCTAAAGTACAGGGACGCGAGCAGTACTTC	CSAKVQGREQYF
.	TRBV6-5	14	TRBD1	TRBJ2-7	TGTGCCAGCAGTTCGGGACAGAAAGGCTACGAGCAGTACTTC	CASSSGQKGYEQYF
few	TRBV7-2	16	TRBD2	TRBJ2-2	TGTGCCAGCAAAAAGGACGGCGGGAGGGGATTCGGGGAGCTGTTTTTT	CASKKDGGRGFGELFF
.	TRBV18	14	.	TRBJ2-3	TGTGCCAGCTCACCACCTAGTTTGGGCGATACGCAGTATTTT	CASSPPSLGDTQYF
.	TRBV7-2	14	.	TRBJ2-3	TGTGCCAGCAGCTTATTACCCCTCACAGATACGCAGTATTTT	CASSLLPLTDTQYF
few	TRBV27	17	.	TRBJ2-7	TGTGCCAGCAGTTCTCGCTCAGGGACTCCCATCCTCCACGAGCAGTACTTC	CASSSRSGTPILHEQYF
few	TRBV12-3/TRBV12-4	14	.	TRBJ2-7	TGTGCCAGCAGTTTCGGTAATCTGGTCTACGAGCAGTACTTC	CASSFGNLVYEQYF
many	TRBV12-3/TRBV12-4	14	.	TRBJ2-2	TGTGCCAGCAGTCCCAACGTCAACACCGGGGAGCTGTTTTTT	CASSPNVNTGELFF
.	TRBV10-2	16	TRBD2	TRBJ2-3	TGCGCCAGCAGCAAACTAGCGGGGGGGTTCACAGATACGCAGTATTTT	CASSKLAGGFTDTQYF
.	TRBV29-1	11	.	TRBJ2-7	TGCAGCGTTTATCACACCGGGAAGGAGTACTTC	CSVYHTGKEYF
.	TRBV15	19	TRBD2	TRBJ2-3	TGTGCCACCAGCAGAGATTCTAGGACTAGCGGGAGGGCCCCAGATACGCAGTATTTT	CATSRDSRTSGRAPDTQYF
.	TRBV6-5	14	.	TRBJ1-5	TGTGCCAGCAGTTACCCCAGGGATAGTCAGCCCCAGCATTTT	CASSYPRDSQPQHF
.	TRBV25-1	14	.	TRBJ2-7	TGTGCCAGCAGTGAATTCATGCCACCCTACGAGCAGTACTTC	CASSEFMPPYEQYF
few	TRBV7-2	16	TRBD1	TRBJ1-1	TGTGCCAGCAGCTGGGGACAGGGAGACGTGAACACTGAAGCTTTCTTT	CASSWGQGDVNTEAFF
.	TRBV5-1	15	.	TRBJ1-2	TGCGCCAGCAGCTTGGGGGACGCAACTAACTATGGCTACACCTTC	CASSLGDATNYGYTF
.	TRBV3-1	16	TRBD2	TRBJ2-1	TGTGCCAGCAGCCAAGTGACTAGCGGGAGGGGGAATGAGCAGTTCTTC	CASSQVTSGRGNEQFF